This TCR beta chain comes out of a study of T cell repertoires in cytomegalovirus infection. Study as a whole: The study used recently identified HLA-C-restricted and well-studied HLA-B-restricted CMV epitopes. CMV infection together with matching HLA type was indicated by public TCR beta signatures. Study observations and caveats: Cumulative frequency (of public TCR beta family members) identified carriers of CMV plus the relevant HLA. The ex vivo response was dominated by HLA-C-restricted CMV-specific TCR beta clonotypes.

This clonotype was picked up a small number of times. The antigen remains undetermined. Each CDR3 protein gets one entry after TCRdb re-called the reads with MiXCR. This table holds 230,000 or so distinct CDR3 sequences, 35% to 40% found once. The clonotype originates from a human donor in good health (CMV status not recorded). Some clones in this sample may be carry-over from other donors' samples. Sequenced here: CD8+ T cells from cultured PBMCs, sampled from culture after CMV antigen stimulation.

This CDR3 is CASSPSGGTEAFF. CDR3 coding DNA: TGTGCCAGCAGCCCATCGGGGGGGACAGAAGCTTTCTTT. The V and J genes are TRBV7-3 and TRBJ1-1; tentatively, D is TRBD1 (6 bases). In germline, CDR1 is SGHTA, CDR2 FQGTGA. The V and J ends lost 5 bases and 8 bases respectively, with 15 bases between them. The CDR3 sequence is 13 residues long.